These 16 T cell receptor beta chains share one sample of origin, sequenced in a study of graft-versus-host responses after intestinal transplantation. Produced via immunoSEQ multiplex PCR; TCRdb's table is partial and in-frame only. This table holds under 90,000 clones, over 80% found once. The sample consisted of PBMCs, taken 98 days after intestinal transplantation. The receptors here all came from a human patient who received an intestinal transplant, so some T cells may come from the graft donor.

The chain uses TRBV7-8 and TRBJ2-5; the D is unclear. This CDR3 spans 12 amino acids. The V and J ends lost 3 bases and 1 base respectively, with 3 bases between them. Germline assignment: CDR1 SGHVS and CDR2 FQNEAQ. This CDR3 is CASSFSQETQYF. The CDR3 DNA follows: TGTGCCAGCAGCTTCAGCCAAGAGACCCAGTACTTC.

V usage is TRBV6-5 and J usage is TRBJ2-1, with TRBD2 identical over 11 bases. The CDR3 extends over 14 amino acids. V lost 6 bases to trimming and J lost 7 bases; unmatched junction nucleotides: 5. The V gene's germline CDR1 is MNHEY and CDR2 SVGAGI. The CDR3: CASRAVAGGNEQFF. The CDR3 DNA follows: TGTGCCAGCAGGGCGGTAGCGGGAGGGAATGAGCAGTTCTTC.

V is TRBV30 and J is TRBJ2-7; D might be TRBD1 (6 bases). Looked up from germline, CDR1 is GTSNPN and CDR2 is SVGIG (reference sequence). The germline V and J ends were trimmed by 4 bases and 0 bases, with 10 bases remaining between them. CDR3 size: 13 residues. The chain's CDR3 is CAWNTGLSYEQYF. As DNA, the CDR3 is TGTGCCTGGAATACAGGGCTCTCCTACGAGCAGTACTTC. The full variable domain, completed using reference TRBV30 and TRBJ2-7, is SQTIHQWPATLVQPVGSPLSLECTVEGTSNPNLYWYRQAAGRGLQLLFYSVGIGQISSEVPQNLSASRPQDRQFILSSKKLLLSDSGFYLCAWNTGLSYEQYFGPGTRLTVT.

The gene calls are TRBV2 and TRBJ1-1; the D is unclear. From germline, CDR1 is SNHLY and CDR2 FYNNEI. The germline V and J ends were trimmed by 7 bases and 0 bases, with 15 bases remaining between them. The CDR3 is 15 residues long. CDR3 in amino acids: CASKVEGSMNTEAFF. CDR3 bases: TGTGCCAGCAAGGTGGAAGGGAGCATGAACACTGAAGCTTTCTTT.

The CDR3 DNA reads TGTGCCAGCTCATCCGAGGCAGGGGGCGGCACAGATACGCAGTATTTT. Residues: CASSSEAGGGTDTQYF. The V call is TRBV18, the J call TRBJ2-3; TRBD1 matches 8 bases. This CDR3 region has 16 residues. V dropped 5 bases and J dropped 1; count of bases not matched to a gene: 8. Germline CDR1 reads KGHSH; CDR2 reads LQKENI.

The chain couples TRBV4-1 to TRBJ2-3, with a weak D call TRBD1 (5 bases). The CDR3 runs 12 residues. With 5 bases removed from V and 6 bases from J, the gap between germline ends came to 9 bases. Per the germline V gene, CDR1 is MGHRA and CDR2 is YSYEKL. The CDR3 DNA follows: TGCGCCAGCAGCACAAGACAGGATACGCAGTATTTT. It yields the protein CASSTRQDTQYF.

The rearrangement joins TRBV5-4 to TRBJ2-1, with D perhaps TRBD2 (6 bases). With 0 bases removed from V and 3 bases from J, the gap between germline ends came to 7 bases. Per the germline V gene, CDR1 is SGHNT and CDR2 is YYREEE (reference sequence). CDR3 length equals 14 residues. The CDR3 is CASSLGGDYNEQFF. DNA of the CDR3: TGTGCCAGCAGCTTGGGGGGGGACTACAATGAGCAGTTCTTC.

The chain combines TRBV19 with TRBJ2-3, with D perhaps TRBD2 (6 bases). The CDR3 sequence is 14 residues long. The ends were cut back, 8 bases at V and 0 bases at J, with 12 bases in the middle. CDR1 LNHDA and CDR2 SQIVND come from the germline V gene (reference sequence). Written as DNA, the CDR3 is TGTGCCAGTCTTGGCGGGACTAGCACAGATACGCAGTATTTT. Amino acids: CASLGGTSTDTQYF. The variable domain in full, completed from reference TRBV19 and TRBJ2-3, reads DGGITQSPKYLFRKEGQNVTLSCEQNLNHDAMYWYRQDPGQGLRLIYYSQIVNDFQKGDIAEGYSVSREKKESFPLTVTSAQKNPTAFYLCASLGGTSTDTQYFGPGTRLTVL.

The chain uses TRBV5-1 and TRBJ2-1; TRBD1 agrees at 9 bases. There are 16 residues in the CDR3. The germline V gene has CDR1 SGHRS and CDR2 YFSETQ. Trimming took 0 bases from V and 9 from J; bases not matched to a gene: 10. For the CDR3, the DNA is TGCGCCAGCAGCTTGGATCCCCCGGGACAGGGATCTGAGCAGTTCTTC. Protein product: CASSLDPPGQGSEQFF.

This sequence joins TRBV21-1 and TRBJ1-4; the table's D gene call, TRBD1, was not cross checked with the DNA. TRBV21-1 is a pseudogene locus. CDR3 size: 14 residues. The CDR3 nucleotides read TGTGCCAGCAGCCGGGACAGCGATAATGAAAAACTGTTTTTT. Amino acids: CASSRDSDNEKLFF.

V and J are TRBV6-4 and TRBJ2-5; 8 nucleotides line up with TRBD2. V was clipped by 4 bases and J by 1 base; unmatched bases: 11. This CDR3 has 17 amino acids. CDR1 and CDR2 (germline): MRHNA, SNTAGT. CDR3 loop: CASSAPQAGVVQETQYF. DNA of the CDR3: TGTGCCAGCAGTGCCCCACAAGCGGGGGTCGTCCAAGAGACCCAGTACTTC.

The V and J genes are TRBV6-4 and TRBJ1-2, with no clear D. With 0 bases removed from V and 8 bases from J, the gap between germline ends came to 10 bases. Germline CDR1 reads MRHNA; CDR2 reads SNTAGT. The CDR3 has 13 amino acids. CDR3 DNA sequence: TGTGCCAGCAGTGACTCGAGCCGAGGGGGCTACACCTTC. This sequence encodes CASSDSSRGGYTF.

This chain links TRBV7-2 with TRBJ2-3; D unresolved. Germline-derived CDR1 and CDR2 are SGHTA and FQGNSA. V gave up 2 bases and J gave up 2 bases, with 5 bases separating them. This CDR3 has 13 residues. The CDR3 here is CASSLPNTDTQYF. CDR3 sequence (DNA): TGTGCCAGCAGCTTACCGAACACAGATACGCAGTATTTT.

This chain connects TRBV18 to TRBJ1-4, with 7 bases that match TRBD1. The CDR3 consists of 16 residues. Germline V CDR1 and CDR2: KGHSH, LQKENI. Trimming took 3 bases from V and 0 from J; bases not matched to a gene: 4. Here the CDR3 reads CASSPAGGTTNEKLFF. Here the CDR3 DNA reads TGTGCCAGCTCACCGGCAGGGGGGACAACTAATGAAAAACTGTTTTTT.

This clone came up a few times. The rearrangement joins TRBV6-6 to TRBJ1-1; D ambiguous. The CDR3 sequence is 13 residues long. The V gene lost 2 bases and the J gene lost 0 bases, with 4 bases spanning the gap. Germline loops: CDR1 MNHNY, CDR2 SVGAGI (reference sequence). The CDR3 region has the DNA TGTGCCAGCAGTTACCCCATGAACACTGAAGCTTTCTTT. Protein sequence: CASSYPMNTEAFF.

This chain links TRBV5-1 with TRBJ2-1, with TRBD2 matching over 15 bases. Germline CDR1 reads SGHRS; CDR2 reads YFSETQ. The V segment lost 4 bases and the J segment 12 bases; nucleotides outside the gene matches: 8. CDR3 length: 15 amino acids. The CDR3, as DNA: TGCGCCAGCAGCCCGGGACTAGCGGGGGGCGGCGGGCAGTTCTTC. It is translated as CASSPGLAGGGGQFF.